Shown below are 5 T cell receptor beta chains from a single sample sequenced in a study of T-cell reconstitution after alpha-beta-depleted transplantation in children. For TCRbeta, the library was prepared with unique molecular identifiers. TCRdb fed the PCR reads into MiXCR, producing one record per CDR3 protein. The sample has fewer than 350,000 distinct CDR3 sequences, around a tenth seen once; the top ten hold around 7.5%. The sample in question was PBMCs, obtained before TCRalphabeta/CD19-depleted stem cell transplant. The receptors were gathered from a boy under three years old with acute myeloid leukemia, due to receive a stem cell transplant.

This clonotype was recorded at least ten times. The V gene is TRBV7-2, the J gene TRBJ1-4; D perhaps matches TRBD1 (5 bases). From germline, CDR1 is SGHTA and CDR2 FQGNSA. Between the trimmed V and J ends, which lost 8 bases and 3 bases, there was a span of 13 bases. The CDR3 length is 14 residues. The CDR3 loop is CASCKGSANEKLFF. The DNA for the CDR3 is TGTGCCAGCTGCAAGGGGTCGGCTAATGAAAAACTGTTTTTT.

This clonotype was detected only a few times. The CDR3 bases are TGTGCCAGCAGTTACGCGCGCAGGCAGGTCCCTGGGAATGAGCAGTTCTTC. Protein sequence: CASSYARRQVPGNEQFF. V gene TRBV6-5 combines with J gene TRBJ2-1; D not certain. This CDR3 has 17 residues. Germline CDR1 MNHEY, CDR2 SVGAGI. V lost 2 bases and J lost 7, with 21 bases in between.

The J gene is TRBJ2-5, the V gene TRBV6-6, with a tentative D call TRBD2 (6 bases). The V end lost 2 bases, the J end lost 5 bases, and 9 bases lay between the germline ends. This CDR3 spans 13 amino acids. Germline V gene sequence: CDR1 MNHNY, CDR2 SVGAGI (reference sequence). The CDR3 here is CASSYPEGETQYF. CDR3 nucleotides: TGTGCCAGCAGTTACCCGGAGGGGGAGACCCAGTACTTC.

This clonotype has a count of ten or more. This CDR3 is CASSPYTNTGELFF. The CDR3 bases are TGCGCCAGCAGCCCCTACACGAACACCGGGGAGCTGTTTTTT. The chain couples TRBV4-3 to TRBJ2-2; D remains ambiguous. Trimming took 4 bases from V and 0 from J, leaving 6 bases between them. The CDR3 has 14 residues. Germline CDR1 is LGHNA and CDR2 is YSLEER.

There are many counts of this clonotype. The gene calls are TRBV9 and TRBJ2-1; TRBD2 might be the D (6 bases). Trimming removed 2 bases at V and 5 bases at J, with 8 bases between. From germline, CDR1 is SGDLS and CDR2 YYNGEE. The CDR3 extends over 13 amino acids. The CDR3 here is CASSVGGNNEQFF. The DNA for the CDR3 is TGTGCCAGCAGCGTCGGGGGAAACAATGAGCAGTTCTTC.